This TCR beta chain was documented in a study of T-cell reconstitution after alpha-beta-depleted transplantation in children. Study-wide points: Recipient T cells and thymic progenitors that survived were the source of the high TCRbeta diversity seen at day 60 in some patients. Several hundred rapidly expanded clones from non-depleted graft cells reportedly supplied alpha-beta T cells about two months post-transplant. A year had passed since transplant, and T-cell counts and diversity by then came mostly from newly produced T cells.

On this clonotype: Antigen specificity is unknown.

Unique molecular identifiers tagged the TCRbeta library. TCRdb fed the PCR reads into MiXCR, producing one record per CDR3 protein. The table has about 980,000 distinct CDR3 sequences, less than 30% seen once. The CDR3 contains 9 residues. Germline CDR1 reads MNHNS; CDR2 reads SASEGT. V dropped 2 bases and J dropped 13 bases, with 5 bases sitting between them. The sample consisted of PBMCs, mostly from graft donor cells, taken 360 days after TCRalphabeta/CD19-depleted stem cell transplant. This chain uses TRBV6-1 with TRBJ1-2; D call uncertain. The sequence derives from a boy younger than two who had a stem cell transplant for SCID, so the T cells may come from the graft donor. This CDR3 is CASSEWATF. The CDR3 DNA reads TGTGCCAGCAGTGAATGGGCCACCTTC.